The 6 T cell receptor beta chains below all came from one sample that was sequenced in a study of human T cells and chemical hapten exposure. TCRdb passed the RACE reads through MiXCR, listing each CDR3 protein once. In the table there are about 54,000 distinct CDR3 sequences, 7.5% to 10% of which are singletons. Indicated time point: patch test 2, 6 weeks after DPC sensitization. The treatment was: therapeutic diphenylcyclopropenone sensitization with weekly scalp DPC. The specimen was whole blood, collected in connection with sensitization to the hapten diphenylcyclopropenone (DPC). These receptors all come from a woman in her 50s with alopecia areata. Some clones in this sample may be carry-over from other donors' samples.

This clonotype was recorded many times. This sequence joins TRBV2 and TRBJ1-5; perhaps TRBD1 as D (6 bases). CDR1 is SNHLY, CDR2 FYNNEI, per germline. This CDR3 region has 12 residues. Trimming removed 3 bases at V and 7 bases at J, with 7 bases between. CDR3 nucleotides: TGTGCCAGCAGTGACAGGGGACAGCCCCAGCATTTT. It yields the protein CASSDRGQPQHF.

The chain combines TRBV7-9 with TRBJ1-5; tentatively, D is TRBD1 (5 bases). Germline CDR1 reads SEHNR; CDR2 reads FQNEAQ (reference sequence). V was clipped by 3 bases and J by 7 bases, with 19 bases between them. The CDR3 is 16 residues long. CDR3 DNA: TGTGCCAGCAGCTTTTGGTCCGGATCACGGGGGCAGCCCCAGCATTTT. As protein: CASSFWSGSRGQPQHF. Drawing the rest from reference TRBV7-9 and TRBJ1-5, the complete variable domain is DTGVSQNPRHKITKRGQNVTFRCDPISEHNRLYWYRQTLGQGPEFLTYFQNEAQLEKSRLLSDRFSAERPKGSFSTLEIQRTEQGDSAMYLCASSFWSGSRGQPQHFGDGTRLSIL.

In DNA form, the CDR3 reads TGTGCCAGCACTTTGTGGGGGGCCGGGAATGAGCAGTTCTTC. Translation: CASTLWGAGNEQFF. The V and J genes are TRBV12-3 or TRBV12-4 and TRBJ2-1; D is tentatively TRBD1 or TRBD2 (6 bases each). The CDR3 extends over 14 amino acids. The V and J ends lost 7 bases and 7 bases respectively, with 17 bases between them.

This clonotype was counted ten times or more. V is TRBV4-1 and J is TRBJ2-4; no reliable D call. The V and J ends lost 1 base and 0 bases respectively, with 7 bases between them. The length of the CDR3 is 15 residues. Germline V gene data show CDR1 as MGHRA and CDR2 as YSYEKL. The CDR3: CASSQGTVAKNIQYF. CDR3 DNA: TGCGCCAGCAGCCAAGGCACGGTAGCCAAAAACATTCAGTACTTC.

Remarks on this clonotype: A much larger clone lies a single base off, so this may be a read error. DNA for the CDR3: TGTGCCAGCAGCCCTCGGGCAGGGTTATGGGAAAAACTGTTTTTT. It is translated as CASSPRAGLWEKLFF. The chain carries TRBV3-1 and TRBJ1-4; D possibly corresponds to TRBD1 (5 bases). The CDR3 is 15 residues long. With 4 bases removed from V and 8 bases from J, the gap between germline ends came to 17 bases. Germline-derived CDR1 and CDR2 are LGHDT and YNNKEL (reference sequence).

The table lists this clonotype with a few counts. CDR3 loop: CASSLRDRVSVEAFF. CDR3 nucleotide sequence: TGTGCCAGCAGTCTCCGGGACAGGGTATCGGTTGAAGCTTTCTTT. The chain employs TRBV12-3 or TRBV12-4 and TRBJ1-1; 9 bases fit TRBD1. CDR3 length: 15 residues. V shed 5 bases, J shed 7 bases, and the junction held 11 bases outside the gene matches.